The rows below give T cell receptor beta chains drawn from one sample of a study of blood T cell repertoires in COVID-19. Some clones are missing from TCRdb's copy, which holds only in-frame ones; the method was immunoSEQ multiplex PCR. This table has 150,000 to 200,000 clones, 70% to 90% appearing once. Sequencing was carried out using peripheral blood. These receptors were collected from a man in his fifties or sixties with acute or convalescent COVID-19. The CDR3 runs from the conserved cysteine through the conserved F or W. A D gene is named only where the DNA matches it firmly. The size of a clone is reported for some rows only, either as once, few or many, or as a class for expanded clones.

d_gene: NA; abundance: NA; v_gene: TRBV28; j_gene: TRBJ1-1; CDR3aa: CASNGGWTEAFF; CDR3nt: TGTGCCAGCAACGGAGGGTGGACTGAAGCTTTCTTT
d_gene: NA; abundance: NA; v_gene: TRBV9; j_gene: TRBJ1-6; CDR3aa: CASSVGPPGRGSNSPLHF; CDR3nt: TGTGCCAGCAGCGTAGGCCCCCCGGGCAGGGGAAGTAATTCACCCCTCCACTTT
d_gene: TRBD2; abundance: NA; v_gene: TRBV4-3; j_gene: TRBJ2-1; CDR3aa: CASSLSNLAGELVYNEQFF; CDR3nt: TGCGCCAGCAGCCTGTCGAACCTAGCGGGAGAATTAGTTTACAATGAGCAGTTCTTC
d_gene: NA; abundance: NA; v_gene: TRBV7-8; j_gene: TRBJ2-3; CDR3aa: CASSFNVEMGRSAGDTQYF; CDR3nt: TGTGCCAGCAGCTTCAACGTAGAGATGGGGAGATCAGCGGGAGATACGCAGTATTTT
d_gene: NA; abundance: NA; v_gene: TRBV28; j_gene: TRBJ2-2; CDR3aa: CASTRSLFRLENTGELFF; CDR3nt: TGTGCCAGCACTCGGTCTCTATTCAGACTAGAAAACACCGGGGAGCTGTTTTTT
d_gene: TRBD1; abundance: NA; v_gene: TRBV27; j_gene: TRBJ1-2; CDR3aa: CASSYRTGTNYGYTF; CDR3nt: TGTGCCAGCAGTTACCGGACAGGGACTAACTATGGCTACACCTTC
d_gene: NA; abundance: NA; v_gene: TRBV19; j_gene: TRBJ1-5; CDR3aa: CASNADRYSNQPQHF; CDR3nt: TGTGCCAGTAACGCCGACAGGTATAGCAATCAGCCCCAGCATTTT
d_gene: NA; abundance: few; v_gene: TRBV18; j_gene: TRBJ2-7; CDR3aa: CASSPRREDYEQYF; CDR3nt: TGTGCCAGCTCACCGAGGCGGGAAGACTACGAGCAGTACTTC
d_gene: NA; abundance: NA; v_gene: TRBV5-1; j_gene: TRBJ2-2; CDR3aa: CASTLGGSNGELFF; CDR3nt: TGCGCCAGCACCCTGGGGGGTTCGAACGGGGAGCTGTTTTTT
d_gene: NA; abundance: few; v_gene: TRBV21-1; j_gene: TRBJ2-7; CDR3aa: CASISFDGGDYEQYF; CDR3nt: TGTGCCAGCATCAGCTTCGACGGGGGAGACTACGAGCAGTACTTC
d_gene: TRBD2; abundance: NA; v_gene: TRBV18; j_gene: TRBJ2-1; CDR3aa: CASSPPLLSGRAGSHNEQFF; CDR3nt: TGTGCCAGCTCACCACCTCTCCTTAGCGGGAGGGCCGGTTCCCACAATGAGCAGTTCTTC
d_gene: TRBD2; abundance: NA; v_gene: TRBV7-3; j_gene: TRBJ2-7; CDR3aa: CASSLLPSGSYEQYF; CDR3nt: TGTGCCAGCAGCTTATTGCCTAGCGGGAGCTACGAGCAGTACTTC
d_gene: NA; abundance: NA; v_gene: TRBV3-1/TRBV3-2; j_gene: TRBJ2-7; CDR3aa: CASSQGRQATYEQYF; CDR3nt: TGTGCCAGCAGCCAAGGTCGGCAGGCCACCTACGAGCAGTACTTC
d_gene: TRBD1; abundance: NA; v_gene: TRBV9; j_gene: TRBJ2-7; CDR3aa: CASSVGTGGTKQYF; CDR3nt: TGTGCCAGCAGCGTAGGTACAGGGGGCACGAAGCAGTACTTC
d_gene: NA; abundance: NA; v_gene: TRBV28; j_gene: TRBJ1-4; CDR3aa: CASSSDQKFNEKLFF; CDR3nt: TGTGCCAGCAGTTCTGATCAGAAATTTAATGAAAAACTGTTTTTT
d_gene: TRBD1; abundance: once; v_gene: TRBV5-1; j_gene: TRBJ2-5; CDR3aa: CASGHDRGDETQYF; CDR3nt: TGCGCCAGTGGCCATGACAGGGGAGACGAGACCCAGTACTTC
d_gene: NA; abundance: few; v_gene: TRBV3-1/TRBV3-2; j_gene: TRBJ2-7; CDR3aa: CASSGRKVTYEQYF; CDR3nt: TGTGCCAGCAGCGGGAGGAAAGTGACCTACGAGCAGTACTTC
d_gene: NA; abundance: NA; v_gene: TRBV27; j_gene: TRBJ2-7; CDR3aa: CASSFRDSSYEQYF; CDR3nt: TGTGCCAGCAGTTTCCGGGATTCCTCCTACGAGCAGTACTTC
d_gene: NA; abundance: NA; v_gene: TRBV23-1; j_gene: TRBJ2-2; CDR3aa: CASSLGPGVANTGELFF; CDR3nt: TGCGCCAGCAGTCTGGGCCCTGGCGTCGCGAACACCGGGGAGCTGTTTTTT
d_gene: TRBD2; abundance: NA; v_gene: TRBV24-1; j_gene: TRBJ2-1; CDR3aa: CATSETSGSYNEQFF; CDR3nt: TGTGCCACCAGCGAGACTAGCGGTTCCTACAATGAGCAGTTCTTC
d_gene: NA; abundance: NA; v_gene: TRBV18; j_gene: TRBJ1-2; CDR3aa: CASSHLEGGYTF; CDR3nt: TGTGCCAGCTCCCACTTGGAGGGTGGCTACACCTTC
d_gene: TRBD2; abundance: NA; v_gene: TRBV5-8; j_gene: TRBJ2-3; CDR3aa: CASSLELAGVFGTDTQYF; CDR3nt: TGTGCCAGCAGCTTGGAACTAGCGGGAGTGTTCGGCACAGATACGCAGTATTTT
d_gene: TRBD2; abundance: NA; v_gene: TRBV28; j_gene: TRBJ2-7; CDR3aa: CASLAGPPWEQYF; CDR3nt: TGTGCCAGTTTAGCGGGACCCCCTTGGGAGCAGTACTTC
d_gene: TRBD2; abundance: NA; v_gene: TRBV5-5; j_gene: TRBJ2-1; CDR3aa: CASSLHPSGGYNEQFF; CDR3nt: TGTGCCAGCAGCTTGCATCCTAGCGGGGGATACAATGAGCAGTTCTTC
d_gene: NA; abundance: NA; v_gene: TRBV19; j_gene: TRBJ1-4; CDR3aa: CASSTGEPQEKLFF; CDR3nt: TGTGCCAGTAGTACGGGGGAACCGCAAGAAAAACTGTTTTTT
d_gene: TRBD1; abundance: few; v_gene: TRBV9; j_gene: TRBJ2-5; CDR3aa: CASSTSTGVVGETQYF; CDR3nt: TGTGCCAGCAGCACCTCGACAGGGGTGGTAGGGGAGACCCAGTACTTC
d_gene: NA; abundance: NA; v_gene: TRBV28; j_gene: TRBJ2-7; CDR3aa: CASRRAGLYEQYF; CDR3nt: TGTGCCAGCAGAAGAGCAGGACTTTACGAGCAGTACTTC
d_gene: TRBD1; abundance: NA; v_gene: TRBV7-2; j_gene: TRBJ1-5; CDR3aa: CASSLGTGTASNQPQHF; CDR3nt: TGTGCCAGCAGCTTAGGGACGGGGACAGCTAGCAATCAGCCCCAGCATTTT
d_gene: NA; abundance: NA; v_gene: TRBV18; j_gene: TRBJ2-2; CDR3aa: CASSPTGNTGELFF; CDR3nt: TGTGCCAGCTCACCGACAGGGAACACCGGGGAGCTGTTTTTT
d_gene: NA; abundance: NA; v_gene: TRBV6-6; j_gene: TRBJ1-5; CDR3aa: CASSQGYSNQPQHF; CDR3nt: TGTGCCAGCAGTCAGGGGTACAGCAATCAGCCCCAGCATTTT
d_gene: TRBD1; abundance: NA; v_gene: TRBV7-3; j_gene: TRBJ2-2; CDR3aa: CASSLRPPGTGGSTGELFF; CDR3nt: TGTGCCAGCAGCTTACGCCCTCCCGGGACAGGGGGCAGCACCGGGGAGCTGTTTTTT
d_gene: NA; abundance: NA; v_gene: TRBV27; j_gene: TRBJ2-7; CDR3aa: CASSSWATGEQYF; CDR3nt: TGTGCCAGCTCATCCTGGGCCACGGGGGAGCAGTACTTC
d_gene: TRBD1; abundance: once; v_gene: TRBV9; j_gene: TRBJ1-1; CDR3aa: CASSVGGQGFAFF; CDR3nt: TGTGCCAGCAGCGTAGGGGGACAGGGTTTCGCTTTCTTT
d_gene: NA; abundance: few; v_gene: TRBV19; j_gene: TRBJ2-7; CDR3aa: CASSIRTESHEQYF; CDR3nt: TGTGCCAGTAGTATACGGACAGAATCCCACGAGCAGTACTTC
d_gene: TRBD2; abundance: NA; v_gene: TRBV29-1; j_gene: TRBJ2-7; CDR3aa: CSVTSASLYEQYF; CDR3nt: TGCAGCGTTACTAGCGCTTCCTTGTACGAGCAGTACTTC
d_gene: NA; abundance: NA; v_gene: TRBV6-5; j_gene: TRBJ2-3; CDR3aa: CASRGPPDTQYF; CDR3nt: TGTGCCAGCAGGGGCCCCCCAGATACGCAGTATTTT
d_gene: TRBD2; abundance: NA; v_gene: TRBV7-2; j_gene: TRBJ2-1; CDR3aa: CASSSTFGTSGRNEQFF; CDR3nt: TGTGCCAGCAGCTCCACTTTCGGGACTAGCGGGCGCAATGAGCAGTTCTTC
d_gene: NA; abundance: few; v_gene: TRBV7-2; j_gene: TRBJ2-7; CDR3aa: CASSPWGSRSYEQYF; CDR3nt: TGTGCCAGCAGCCCATGGGGCAGTCGATCCTACGAGCAGTACTTC
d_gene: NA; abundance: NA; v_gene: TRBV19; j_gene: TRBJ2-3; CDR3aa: CASTFGGTQYF; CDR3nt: TGTGCCAGTACCTTTGGCGGTACGCAGTATTTT
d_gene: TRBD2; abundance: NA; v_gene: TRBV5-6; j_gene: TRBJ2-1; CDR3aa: CASSLVGSSGSGRNEQFF; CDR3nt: TGTGCCAGCAGCTTGGTAGGTTCTAGCGGGAGCGGACGCAATGAGCAGTTCTTC
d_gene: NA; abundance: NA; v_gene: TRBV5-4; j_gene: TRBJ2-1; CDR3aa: CASSGSSYNEQFF; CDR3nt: TGTGCCAGCTCGGGGAGTTCCTACAATGAGCAGTTCTTC
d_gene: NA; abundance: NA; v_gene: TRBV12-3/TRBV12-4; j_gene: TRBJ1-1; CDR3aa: CASSWDIAIEAFF; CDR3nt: TGTGCCAGCAGTTGGGACATTGCGATAGAAGCTTTCTTT
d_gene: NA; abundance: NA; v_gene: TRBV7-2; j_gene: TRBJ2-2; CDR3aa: CASSLSEGPGELFF; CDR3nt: TGTGCCAGCAGCTTATCCGAGGGTCCAGGGGAGCTGTTTTTT
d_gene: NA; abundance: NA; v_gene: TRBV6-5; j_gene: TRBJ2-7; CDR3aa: CASRATVSYEQYF; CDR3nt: TGTGCCAGCAGAGCGACGGTCTCCTACGAGCAGTACTTC
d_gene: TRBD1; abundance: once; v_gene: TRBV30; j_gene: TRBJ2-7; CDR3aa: CAWSEGDSGYYEQYF; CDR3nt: TGTGCCTGGAGTGAAGGGGACAGCGGATACTACGAGCAGTACTTC
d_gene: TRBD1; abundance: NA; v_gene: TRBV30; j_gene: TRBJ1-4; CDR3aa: CAWSQRTGANEKLFF; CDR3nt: TGTGCCTGGAGTCAAAGGACAGGGGCTAATGAAAAACTGTTTTTT
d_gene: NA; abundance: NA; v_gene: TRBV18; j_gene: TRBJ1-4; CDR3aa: CASSRGHEKLFF; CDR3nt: TGTGCCAGCTCACGGGGGCATGAAAAACTGTTTTTT
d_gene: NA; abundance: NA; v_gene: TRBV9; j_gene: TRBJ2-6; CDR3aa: CASSSPRSLPGANVLTF; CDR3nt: TGTGCCAGCAGCTCCCCCCGGAGTCTCCCTGGGGCCAACGTCCTGACTTTC
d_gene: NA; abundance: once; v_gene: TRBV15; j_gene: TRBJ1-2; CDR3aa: CATSTAGTGRDGYTF; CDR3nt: TGTGCCACCAGCACCGCCGGTACAGGGAGGGATGGCTACACCTTC
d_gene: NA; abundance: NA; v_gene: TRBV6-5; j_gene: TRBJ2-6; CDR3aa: CASSYSGSPGANVLTF; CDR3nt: TGTGCCAGCAGTTACTCGGGCTCCCCAGGGGCCAACGTCCTGACTTTC
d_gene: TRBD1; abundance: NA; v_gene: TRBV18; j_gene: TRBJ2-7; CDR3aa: CASSPGTGNYEQYF; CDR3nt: TGTGCCAGCTCACCTGGGACAGGGAACTACGAGCAGTACTTC
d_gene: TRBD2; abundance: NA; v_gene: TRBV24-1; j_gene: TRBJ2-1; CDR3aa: CATSDHPGTSGRAGAYNEQFF; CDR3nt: TGTGCCACCAGTGATCACCCCGGGACTAGCGGGAGGGCCGGGGCCTACAATGAGCAGTTCTTC
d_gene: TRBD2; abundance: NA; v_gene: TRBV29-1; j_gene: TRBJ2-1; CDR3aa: CSVVGGSGSSYNEQFF; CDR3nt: TGCAGCGTTGTAGGCGGGAGTGGAAGCTCCTACAATGAGCAGTTCTTC
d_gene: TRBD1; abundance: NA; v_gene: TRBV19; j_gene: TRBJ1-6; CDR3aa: CASSWGQGNISPLHF; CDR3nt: TGTGCCAGTAGTTGGGGACAGGGGAATATTTCACCCCTCCACTTT
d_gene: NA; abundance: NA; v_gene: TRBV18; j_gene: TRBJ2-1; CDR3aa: CASSPGGGPDNEQFF; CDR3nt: TGTGCCAGCTCCCCCGGAGGGGGCCCCGACAATGAGCAGTTCTTC
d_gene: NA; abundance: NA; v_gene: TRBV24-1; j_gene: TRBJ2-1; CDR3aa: CATSDGAESMKQFF; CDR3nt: TGTGCCACCAGTGATGGAGCGGAGTCAATGAAGCAGTTCTTC
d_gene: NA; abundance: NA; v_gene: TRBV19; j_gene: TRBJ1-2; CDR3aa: CASSSRVRGSYGYTF; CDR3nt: TGTGCCAGTAGTAGTCGGGTCAGGGGATCCTATGGCTACACCTTC